This TCR beta chain was recovered during a study of blood T cell repertoires in COVID-19. The wider study: Spain, Italy and the United States supplied samples that represented acute and convalescent COVID-19.

Per the original data handling: Estimation of nucleated cell counts relied on the amplification of reference gene primers. Assay: immunoSEQ multiplex PCR; the TCRdb copy retains only in-frame clones and omits some. D and trimming come from the DNA, and the V and J calls and clone size come from that table. The repertoire has 350,000 to 450,000 clones, roughly 90% of them found once; the top ten carry 1% to 1.5%. The sample consisted of peripheral blood. The sequence was collected from a man aged 35-49 years with acute or convalescent COVID-19.

CDR3 DNA sequence: TGCAGCGTTGAGTTGGCAGCAACTAATGAAAAACTGTTTTTT. It yields the protein CSVELAATNEKLFF. The chain recombines TRBV29-1 with TRBJ1-4; D is undetermined. The CDR3 totals 14 residues. CDR1 SQVTM and CDR2 ANQGSEA come from the germline V gene. Trimming took off 3 bases at V and 0 bases at J, with 8 bases between the two ends. The entire variable domain, with the rest obtained from reference TRBV29-1 and TRBJ1-4, is as follows: SAVISQKPSRDICQRGTSLTIQCQVDSQVTMMFWYRQQPGQSLTLIATANQGSEATYESGFVIDKFPISRPNLTFSTLTVSNMSPEDSSIYLCSVELAATNEKLFFGSGTQLSVL.